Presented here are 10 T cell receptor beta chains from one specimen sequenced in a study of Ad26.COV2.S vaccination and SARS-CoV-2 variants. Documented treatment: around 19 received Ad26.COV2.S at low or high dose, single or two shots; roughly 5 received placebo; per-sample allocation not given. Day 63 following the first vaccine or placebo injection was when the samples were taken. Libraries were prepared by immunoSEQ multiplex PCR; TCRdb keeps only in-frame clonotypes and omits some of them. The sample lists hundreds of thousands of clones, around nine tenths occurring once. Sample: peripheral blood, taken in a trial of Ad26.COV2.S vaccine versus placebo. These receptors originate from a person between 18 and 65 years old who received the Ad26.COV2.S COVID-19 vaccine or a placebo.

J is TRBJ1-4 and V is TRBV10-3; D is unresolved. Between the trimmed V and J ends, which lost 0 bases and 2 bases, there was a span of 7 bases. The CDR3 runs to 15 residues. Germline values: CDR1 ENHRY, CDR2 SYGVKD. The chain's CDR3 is CAISESEGTNEKLFF. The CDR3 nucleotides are TGTGCCATCAGTGAGTCTGAAGGGACTAATGAAAAACTGTTTTTT.

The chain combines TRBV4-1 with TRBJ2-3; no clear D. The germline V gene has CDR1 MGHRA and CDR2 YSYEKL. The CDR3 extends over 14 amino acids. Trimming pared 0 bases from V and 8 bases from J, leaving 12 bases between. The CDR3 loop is CASSQDVRTGTQYF. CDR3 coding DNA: TGCGCCAGCAGCCAAGATGTCAGGACGGGTACGCAGTATTTT.

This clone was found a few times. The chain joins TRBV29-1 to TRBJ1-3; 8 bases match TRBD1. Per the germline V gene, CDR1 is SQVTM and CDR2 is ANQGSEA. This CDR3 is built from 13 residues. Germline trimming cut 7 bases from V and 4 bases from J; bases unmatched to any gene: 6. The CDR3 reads CSAGQGNGNTIYF. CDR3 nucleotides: TGCAGCGCTGGACAGGGTAACGGAAACACCATATATTTT.

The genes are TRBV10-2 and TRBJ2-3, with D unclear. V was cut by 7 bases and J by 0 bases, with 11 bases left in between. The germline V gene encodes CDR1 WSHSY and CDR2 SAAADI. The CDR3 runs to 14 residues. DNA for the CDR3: TGCGCCAGCAAAGAAGTGGGGAGCACAGATACGCAGTATTTT. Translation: CASKEVGSTDTQYF.

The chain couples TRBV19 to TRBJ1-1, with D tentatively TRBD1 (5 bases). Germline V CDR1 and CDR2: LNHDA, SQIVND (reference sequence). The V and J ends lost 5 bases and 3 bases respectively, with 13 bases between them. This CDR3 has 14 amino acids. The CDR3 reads CASSSHQGDTEAFF. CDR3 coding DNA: TGTGCCAGTAGTTCCCACCAAGGGGACACTGAAGCTTTCTTT.

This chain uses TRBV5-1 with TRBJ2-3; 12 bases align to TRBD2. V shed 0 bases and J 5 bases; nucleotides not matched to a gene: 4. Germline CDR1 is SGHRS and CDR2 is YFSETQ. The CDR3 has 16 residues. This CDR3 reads CASSLVTSGGRDTQYF. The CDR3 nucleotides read TGCGCCAGCAGCTTGGTCACTAGCGGGGGGAGAGATACGCAGTATTTT. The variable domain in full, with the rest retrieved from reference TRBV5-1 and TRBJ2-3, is KAGVTQTPRYLIKTRGQQVTLSCSPISGHRSVSWYQQTPGQGLQFLFEYFSETQRNKGNFPGRFSGRQFSNSRSEMNVSTLELGDSALYLCASSLVTSGGRDTQYFGPGTRLTVL.

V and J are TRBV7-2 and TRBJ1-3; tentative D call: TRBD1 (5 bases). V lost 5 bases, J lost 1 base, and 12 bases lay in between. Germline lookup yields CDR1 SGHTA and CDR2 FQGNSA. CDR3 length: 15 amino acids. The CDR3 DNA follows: TGTGCCAGCAGCGGAAGGGGCAATTCTGGAAACACCATATATTTT. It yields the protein CASSGRGNSGNTIYF. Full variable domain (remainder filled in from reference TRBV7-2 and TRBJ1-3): GAGVSQSPSNKVTEKGKDVELRCDPISGHTALYWYRQSLGQGLEFLIYFQGNSAPDKSGLPSDRFSAERTGGSVSTLTIQRTQQEDSAVYLCASSGRGNSGNTIYFGEGSWLTVV.

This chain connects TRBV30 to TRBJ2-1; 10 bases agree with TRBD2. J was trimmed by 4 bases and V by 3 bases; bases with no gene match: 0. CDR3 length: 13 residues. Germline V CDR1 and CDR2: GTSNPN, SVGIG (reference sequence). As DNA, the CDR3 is TGTGCCTGGAGGACTAGCGGGTACAATGAGCAGTTCTTC. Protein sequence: CAWRTSGYNEQFF.

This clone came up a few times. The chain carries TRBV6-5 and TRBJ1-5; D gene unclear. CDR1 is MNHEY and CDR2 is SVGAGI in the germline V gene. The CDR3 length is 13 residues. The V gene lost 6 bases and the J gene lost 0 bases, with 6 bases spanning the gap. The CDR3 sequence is CASSVNSNQPQHF. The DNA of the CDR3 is TGTGCCAGCAGCGTGAATAGCAATCAGCCCCAGCATTTT.

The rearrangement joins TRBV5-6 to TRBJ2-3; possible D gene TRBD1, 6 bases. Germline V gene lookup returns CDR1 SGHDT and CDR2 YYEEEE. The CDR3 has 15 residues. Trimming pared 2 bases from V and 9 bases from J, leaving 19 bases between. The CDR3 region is CASSLGTDSGWTQYF. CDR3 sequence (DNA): TGTGCCAGCAGCTTAGGGACGGACAGCGGATGGACGCAGTATTTT.